This is a list of T cell receptor beta chains from one sample in a study of blood T cells in healthy people across ages. TCRdb independently ran MiXCR on the 5' RACE reads; one entry per CDR3 protein. The sample holds some 1.5 million distinct CDR3 sequences, roughly 27% seen once. Input material: blood. The receptors were gathered from a woman aged 30 to 39 in good health. CDR3s include the opening cysteine and the closing phenylalanine or tryptophan. A D gene is named only where the DNA matches it firmly. The listing skips clone size in some rows; elsewhere it reads once, few, many or a size class.

size	J	V	D	CDR3	DNA
few	TRBJ1-6	TRBV19	NA	CASTSTGDDNSPLHF	TGTGCCAGTACCTCGACGGGGGATGATAATTCACCCCTCCACTTT
few	TRBJ2-5	TRBV12-3/TRBV12-4	NA	CASTVARETQYF	TGTGCCAGCACCGTAGCTAGGGAGACCCAGTACTTC
few	TRBJ2-6	TRBV4-1	TRBD1	CASSQGLQGARGANVLTF	TGCGCCAGCAGCCAAGGTCTACAGGGGGCAAGGGGGGCCAACGTCCTGACTTTC
many	TRBJ1-2	TRBV6-6	NA	CASIRTEGDYGYTF	TGTGCCAGCATTCGAACCGAGGGTGACTATGGCTACACCTTC
few	TRBJ1-2	TRBV15	NA	CATSSAGGYTF	TGTGCCACCAGCTCGGCGGGGGGCTACACCTTC
many	TRBJ1-2	TRBV6-6	TRBD1	CASQGPRDRSSNYGYTF	TGTGCCAGCCAGGGGCCCCGGGACAGGAGCTCTAACTATGGCTACACCTTC
NA	TRBJ2-5	TRBV7-2	NA	CASSPDPGPETQYF	TGTGCCAGCAGCCCCGACCCGGGGCCGGAGACCCAGTACTTC
few	TRBJ2-7	TRBV14	NA	CASSRGQRIEQYF	TGTGCCAGCAGCCGTGGGCAGCGAATCGAGCAGTACTTC
few	TRBJ1-4	TRBV5-1	NA	CASSLGQSTNEKLFF	TGCGCCAGCAGCTTGGGACAGTCAACTAATGAAAAACTGTTTTTT
NA	TRBJ2-7	TRBV20-1	NA	CSALGRGAWEQYF	TGCAGTGCTTTGGGACGGGGGGCGTGGGAGCAGTACTTC
many	TRBJ1-2	TRBV29-1	TRBD1	CSVPETGVGGYTF	TGCAGCGTTCCTGAAACAGGGGTTGGGGGCTACACCTTC
few	TRBJ1-1	TRBV18	NA	CASSSIEGSTEAFF	TGTGCCAGCTCATCGATCGAGGGCAGCACTGAAGCTTTCTTT
few	TRBJ2-5	TRBV10-3	NA	CAISAQGGQETQYF	TGTGCCATCAGTGCTCAGGGTGGCCAAGAGACCCAGTACTTC